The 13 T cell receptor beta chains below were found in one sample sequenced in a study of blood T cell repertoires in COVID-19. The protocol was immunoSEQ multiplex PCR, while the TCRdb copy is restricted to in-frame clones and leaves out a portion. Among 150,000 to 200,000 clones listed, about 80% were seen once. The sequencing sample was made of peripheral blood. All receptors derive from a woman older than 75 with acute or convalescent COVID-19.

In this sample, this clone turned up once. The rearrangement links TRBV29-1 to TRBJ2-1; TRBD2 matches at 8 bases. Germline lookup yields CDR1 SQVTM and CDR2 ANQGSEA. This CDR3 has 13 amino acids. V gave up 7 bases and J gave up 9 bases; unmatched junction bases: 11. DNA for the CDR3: TGCAGCGCGGGGGACGGGAGGGCCCTTGAGCAGTTCTTC. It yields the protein CSAGDGRALEQFF.

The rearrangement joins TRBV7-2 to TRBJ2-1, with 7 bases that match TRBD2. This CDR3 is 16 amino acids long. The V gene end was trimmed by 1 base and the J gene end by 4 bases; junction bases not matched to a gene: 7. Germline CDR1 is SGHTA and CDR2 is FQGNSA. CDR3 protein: CASSLVSGRGYNEQFF. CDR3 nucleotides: TGTGCCAGCAGCTTAGTTTCGGGGCGGGGGTACAATGAGCAGTTCTTC.

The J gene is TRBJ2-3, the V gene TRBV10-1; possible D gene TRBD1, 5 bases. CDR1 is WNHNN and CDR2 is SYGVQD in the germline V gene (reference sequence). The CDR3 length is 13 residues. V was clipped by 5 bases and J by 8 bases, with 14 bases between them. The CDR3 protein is CASSPGSQGTQYF. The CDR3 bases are TGCGCCAGCAGTCCCGGTAGCCAGGGTACGCAGTATTTT.

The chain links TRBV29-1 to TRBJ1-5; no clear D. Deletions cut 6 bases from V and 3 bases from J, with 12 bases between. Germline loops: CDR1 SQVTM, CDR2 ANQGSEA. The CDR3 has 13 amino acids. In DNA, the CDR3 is TGCAGCGTCATAAGCGGTTTCAATCAGCCCCAGCATTTT. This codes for CSVISGFNQPQHF.

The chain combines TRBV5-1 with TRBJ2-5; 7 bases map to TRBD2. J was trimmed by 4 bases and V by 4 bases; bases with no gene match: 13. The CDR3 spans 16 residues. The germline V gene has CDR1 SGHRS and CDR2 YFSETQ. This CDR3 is CASSLTLAAEGETQYF. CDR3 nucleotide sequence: TGCGCCAGCAGCCTAACTCTAGCGGCGGAGGGAGAGACCCAGTACTTC.

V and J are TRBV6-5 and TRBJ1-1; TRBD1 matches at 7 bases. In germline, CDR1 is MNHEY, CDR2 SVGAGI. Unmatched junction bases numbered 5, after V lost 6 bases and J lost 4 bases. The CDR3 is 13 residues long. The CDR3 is CASSFDRVTEAFF. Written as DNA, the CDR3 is TGTGCCAGCAGCTTCGACAGGGTCACTGAAGCTTTCTTT.

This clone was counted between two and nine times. The CDR3 coding sequence is TGTGCCATCAGTTCCGGGACTAGCGGGTTGGACACCGGGGAGCTGTTTTTT. Translated, it gives CAISSGTSGLDTGELFF. The chain combines TRBV10-3 with TRBJ2-2; 12 nucleotides match TRBD2. The V segment lost 5 bases and the J segment 3 bases; nucleotides outside the gene matches: 7. This CDR3 is 17 amino acids long. Germline CDR1 is ENHRY and CDR2 is SYGVKD.

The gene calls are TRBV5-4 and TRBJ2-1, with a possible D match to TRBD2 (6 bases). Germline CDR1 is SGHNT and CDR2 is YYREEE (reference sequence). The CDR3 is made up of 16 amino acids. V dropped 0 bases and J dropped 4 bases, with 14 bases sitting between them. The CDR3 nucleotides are TGTGCCAGCAGCTTGGCCCCTAGCGCCAAATACAATGAGCAGTTCTTC. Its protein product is CASSLAPSAKYNEQFF.

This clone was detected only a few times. This CDR3 is CASSTGTSGIYEQYF. CDR3 DNA: TGCGCCAGCAGCACCGGGACTAGCGGGATATACGAGCAGTACTTC. This chain links TRBV5-1 with TRBJ2-7; 13 nucleotides agree with TRBD2. This CDR3 is built from 15 residues. Per the germline V gene, CDR1 is SGHRS and CDR2 is YFSETQ. The V and J ends lost 4 bases and 4 bases, in that order; junction bases with no gene match: 5.

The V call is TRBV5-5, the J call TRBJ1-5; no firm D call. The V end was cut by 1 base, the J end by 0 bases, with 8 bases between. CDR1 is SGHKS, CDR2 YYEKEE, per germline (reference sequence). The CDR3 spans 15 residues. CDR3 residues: CASSLRGFSNQPQHF. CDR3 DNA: TGTGCCAGCAGCTTGCGGGGTTTTAGCAATCAGCCCCAGCATTTT.

CDR3 coding DNA: TGTGCCAGCAGTTCCAGTGCCGGGGAGCTGTTTTTT. Its translation: CASSSSAGELFF. V is TRBV27 and J is TRBJ2-2; no definite D call. Trimming shortened V by 4 bases and J by 6 bases, and 6 bases separated the two germline ends. There are 12 residues in the CDR3. Germline values: CDR1 MNHEY, CDR2 SMNVEV (reference sequence).

The CDR3 nucleotides read TGTGCCAGCAGTTACTCAGGGGGCGCGAAGTTCCAACTGTTTTTT. Protein sequence: CASSYSGGAKFQLFF. This sequence joins TRBV6-6 and TRBJ1-4; 7 positions match TRBD1. V lost 0 bases, J lost 12 bases, and 10 bases stayed unmatched. Germline lookup yields CDR1 MNHNY and CDR2 SVGAGI (reference sequence). This CDR3 spans 15 amino acids.

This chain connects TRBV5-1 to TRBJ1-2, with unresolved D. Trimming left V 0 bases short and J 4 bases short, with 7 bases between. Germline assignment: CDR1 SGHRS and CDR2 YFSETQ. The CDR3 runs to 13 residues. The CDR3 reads CASSLGSVYGYTF. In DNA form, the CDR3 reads TGCGCCAGCAGCTTGGGGTCAGTCTATGGCTACACCTTC. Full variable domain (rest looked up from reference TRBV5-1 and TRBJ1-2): KAGVTQTPRYLIKTRGQQVTLSCSPISGHRSVSWYQQTPGQGLQFLFEYFSETQRNKGNFPGRFSGRQFSNSRSEMNVSTLELGDSALYLCASSLGSVYGYTFGSGTRLTVV.